This entry lists 18 T cell receptor beta chains sequenced from one sample in a study of response to subunit inactivated influenza vaccine. TCRdb itself ran the RT-PCR reads through MiXCR, one entry per CDR3 protein. Altogether roughly 650,000 distinct CDR3 sequences are present, about 15% being singletons, with the ten largest covering around a tenth. The sequencing used PBMCs from blood, collected 12 days after vaccination. The receptors here all came from a man in his forties or fifties who received an inactivated influenza vaccine.

This clonotype was counted at least ten times. The chain couples TRBV29-1 to TRBJ2-3, with unresolved D. Germline CDR1 is SQVTM and CDR2 is ANQGSEA. The CDR3 totals 14 residues. V dropped 4 bases and J dropped 1 base, with 12 bases sitting between them. The DNA of the CDR3 is TGCAGCGTTGCGAGTTTAACCCGCACAGATACGCAGTATTTT. Protein product: CSVASLTRTDTQYF.

This chain uses TRBV12-3 or TRBV12-4 with TRBJ2-3; D may be TRBD2 (5 bases). This CDR3 comprises 15 residues. V shed 7 bases and J shed 1 base, with 15 bases lying between them. The DNA for the CDR3 is TGTGCCAGCACCTGGAGGCTAGGAGGCACAGATACGCAGTATTTT. This encodes CASTWRLGGTDTQYF.

The table lists this clonotype with a few counts. This sequence joins TRBV20-1 and TRBJ2-7; D ambiguous. The V gene's germline CDR1 is DFQATT and CDR2 SNEGSKA (reference sequence). The CDR3 covers 14 residues. V was pared by 1 base and J by 2 bases, with 12 bases between. The CDR3 region is CSARANLGTYEQYF. In DNA, the CDR3 is TGCAGTGCTAGAGCGAATCTCGGTACCTACGAGCAGTACTTC.

The chain combines TRBV6-6 with TRBJ2-1, with no clear D. The V gene lost 4 bases and the J gene lost 9 bases, with 10 bases spanning the gap. This CDR3 contains 12 residues. Germline lookup yields CDR1 MNHNY and CDR2 SVGAGI (reference sequence). In nucleotides, the CDR3 is TGTGCCAGCAGTTTCAACAGAGTTGAGCAGTTCTTC. Its translation: CASSFNRVEQFF.

This clonotype showed up just a few times. The V and J genes are TRBV7-2 and TRBJ2-7; D gene uncertain. Germline loops: CDR1 SGHTA, CDR2 FQGNSA. This CDR3 is built from 15 residues. Trimming cost V 5 bases and J 3 bases, with 17 bases left between them. The CDR3 nucleotides read TGTGCCAGCAGCCCCTCCGCGGAAACTATCTACGAGCAGTACTTC. As protein: CASSPSAETIYEQYF.

The chain joins TRBV7-2 to TRBJ1-2; 9 bases line up with TRBD1. The CDR3 loop spans 15 amino acids. The ends lost 7 bases at V and 5 bases at J; junction bases unmatched: 11. Germline CDR1 and CDR2: SGHTA and FQGNSA. The CDR3, as DNA: TGTGCCAGCACCCAACAGGGGGCGGAGTGGTATGGCTACACCTTC. Translation: CASTQQGAEWYGYTF. The full variable domain, in which reference TRBV7-2 and TRBJ1-2 provide the parts outside the CDR3, is GAGVSQSPSNKVTEKGKDVELRCDPISGHTALYWYRQSLGQGLEFLIYFQGNSAPDKSGLPSDRFSAERTGGSVSTLTIQRTQQEDSAVYLCASTQQGAEWYGYTFGSGTRLTVV.

This clonotype was counted a few times. The chain combines TRBV6-2 or TRBV6-3 with TRBJ2-3, with 7 nucleotides matching TRBD2. V shed 8 bases and J 4 bases; nucleotides not matched to a gene: 9. Per germline, CDR1 MNHEY and CDR2 SVGEGT. The CDR3 has 14 amino acids. The CDR3 spells CASGKGGSADTQYF. CDR3 in DNA: TGTGCCAGCGGGAAAGGCGGGAGCGCAGATACGCAGTATTTT.

This chain connects TRBV24-1 to TRBJ2-7; no firm D call. Germline CDR1 is KGHDR and CDR2 is SFDVKD. V was trimmed by 2 bases and J by 5 bases, leaving 6 bases between them. This CDR3 is 12 amino acids long. The CDR3 sequence: CATSDYANEQYF. CDR3 bases: TGTGCCACCAGTGATTATGCGAACGAGCAGTACTTC.

The chain joins TRBV7-9 to TRBJ2-2, with TRBD2 matching over 12 bases. The CDR3 has 16 amino acids. CDR1 and CDR2 from the germline V gene are SEHNR and FQNEAQ (reference sequence). Trimming at V came to 6 bases and at J to 4 bases, leaving 6 bases not matched to a gene. The CDR3 DNA sequence: TGTGCCAGCAGATCTAGCGGGGGGGCCCTCACCGGGGAGCTGTTTTTT. Its translation is CASRSSGGALTGELFF. Combining the CDR3 with reference TRBV7-9 and TRBJ2-2 gives the whole variable domain DTGVSQNPRHKITKRGQNVTFRCDPISEHNRLYWYRQTLGQGPEFLTYFQNEAQLEKSRLLSDRFSAERPKGSFSTLEIQRTEQGDSAMYLCASRSSGGALTGELFFGEGSRLTVL.

CDR3 in amino acids: CSASVRGPSYEQYF. The CDR3 DNA follows: TGCAGTGCTAGTGTCCGGGGCCCCTCCTACGAGCAGTACTTC. The gene calls are TRBV20-1 and TRBJ2-7, with D perhaps TRBD1 or TRBD2 (5 bases each). There are 14 residues in the CDR3. V was shortened by 3 bases and J by 0 bases, with 12 bases between the two germline ends. CDR1 DFQATT and CDR2 SNEGSKA come from the germline V gene (reference sequence).

The chain combines TRBV12-3 or TRBV12-4 with TRBJ2-7, with D perhaps given as TRBD1 or TRBD2 (5 bases each). The CDR3 consists of 20 residues. V was trimmed by 3 bases and J by 0 bases, leaving 27 bases between them. The DNA of the CDR3 is TGTGCCAGCAGTTTCTCTATGGGGGTAGGGGTAGCGTGGGCCTCCTACGAGCAGTACTTC. Protein sequence: CASSFSMGVGVAWASYEQYF.

The chain is built from TRBV12-3 or TRBV12-4 and TRBJ1-6; D is ambiguous. The V end lost 8 bases, the J end lost 9 bases, and 20 bases lay between the germline ends. The CDR3 has 15 residues. The CDR3 DNA sequence: TGTGCCAGCCGCTACCGACCCTCACCGGGTTCACCCCTCCACTTT. This codes for CASRYRPSPGSPLHF.

The chain has TRBV12-3 or TRBV12-4 and TRBJ1-6; weak D call: TRBD1 (5 bases). Trimming took off 3 bases at V and 6 bases at J, with 12 bases between the two ends. The CDR3 covers 15 residues. CDR3 sequence reads: CASSFSGGSNSPLHF. CDR3 bases: TGTGCCAGCAGTTTTTCGGGGGGTAGTAATTCACCCCTCCACTTT.

This clonotype was seen more than once but under ten times. The chain uses TRBV5-5 and TRBJ2-7, with D tentatively TRBD1 (6 bases). The CDR3 runs 14 residues. The ends were cut back, 2 bases at V and 3 bases at J, with 12 bases in the middle. Germline assignment: CDR1 SGHKS and CDR2 YYEKEE (reference sequence). The CDR3, as DNA: TGTGCCAGCAGCTTTCCTGACAGGATCTACGAGCAGTACTTC. Translating gives CASSFPDRIYEQYF. Filled out from reference TRBV5-5 and TRBJ2-7, the complete variable domain reads DAGVTQSPTHLIKTRGQQVTLRCSPISGHKSVSWYQQVLGQGPQFIFQYYEKEERGRGNFPDRFSARQFPNYSSELNVNALLLGDSALYLCASSFPDRIYEQYFGPGTRLTVT.

Only a few counts were recorded for this clonotype. The CDR3 loop is CASSLVLAGTGETQYF. CDR3 coding DNA: TGCGCCAGCAGCTTGGTACTAGCGGGCACCGGGGAGACCCAGTACTTC. This rearrangement joins TRBV5-1 to TRBJ2-5; the match to TRBD2 covers 9 bases. Germline V gene lookup returns CDR1 SGHRS and CDR2 YFSETQ. CDR3 length: 16 residues. Trimming at V came to 0 bases and at J to 5 bases, leaving 8 bases not matched to a gene.

The chain combines TRBV20-1 with TRBJ2-7, with D tentatively TRBD2 (6 bases). Germline CDR1 and CDR2: DFQATT and SNEGSKA (reference sequence). The V and J ends lost 6 bases and 3 bases respectively, with 18 bases between them. There are 14 residues in the CDR3. The CDR3 nucleotides are TGCAGTGCCCACCCTCCCGGGCGGGGCTACGAGCAGTACTTC. It yields the protein CSAHPPGRGYEQYF.

Only a few counts were recorded for this clonotype. The gene calls are TRBV5-1 and TRBJ2-2; D is undetermined. Per the germline V gene, CDR1 is SGHRS and CDR2 is YFSETQ. V lost 0 bases and J 6 bases, leaving 15 bases between the germline ends. The CDR3 contains 16 residues. CDR3: CASSLAWTVQPGELFF. The CDR3 DNA reads as TGCGCCAGCAGCTTGGCCTGGACCGTTCAACCCGGGGAGCTGTTTTTT.

V usage is TRBV5-5 and J usage is TRBJ2-5; the D gene is possibly TRBD2 (6 bases). CDR3 length: 16 residues. Germline V gene sequence: CDR1 SGHKS, CDR2 YYEKEE (reference sequence). V was shortened by 1 base and J by 5 bases, with 18 bases between the two germline ends. In DNA, the CDR3 is TGTGCCAGCAGCTTGACCCCGGAGGGATCAAAGGAGACCCAGTACTTC. Protein: CASSLTPEGSKETQYF.